This entry describes one TCR beta chain. The antigen is unknown. Some clones are missing from TCRdb's copy, which holds only in-frame ones; the method was immunoSEQ multiplex PCR. The sample lists approximately 400,000 clones, 92% seen once, with under 4% in the top ten. The sample originates from a study of Ad26.COV2.S vaccination and SARS-CoV-2 variants. Findings and limits, study-wide: There was reportedly substantial breadth in spike-specific CD8+ and CD4+ T cell responses after vaccination.

This sample comprised peripheral blood, obtained after recovery from COVID-19. The sequence came from a human donor who had recovered from COVID-19.

CDR3 DNA: TGTGCCAGTAGTTCCCGACAGGGACCCAACGAGCAGTACTTC. This codes for CASSSRQGPNEQYF. The chain uses TRBV19 and TRBJ2-7, with 7 bases matching TRBD1. The ends lost 5 bases at V and 5 bases at J; junction bases unmatched: 9. Germline CDR1 reads LNHDA; CDR2 reads SQIVND (reference sequence). The CDR3 length is 14 residues.